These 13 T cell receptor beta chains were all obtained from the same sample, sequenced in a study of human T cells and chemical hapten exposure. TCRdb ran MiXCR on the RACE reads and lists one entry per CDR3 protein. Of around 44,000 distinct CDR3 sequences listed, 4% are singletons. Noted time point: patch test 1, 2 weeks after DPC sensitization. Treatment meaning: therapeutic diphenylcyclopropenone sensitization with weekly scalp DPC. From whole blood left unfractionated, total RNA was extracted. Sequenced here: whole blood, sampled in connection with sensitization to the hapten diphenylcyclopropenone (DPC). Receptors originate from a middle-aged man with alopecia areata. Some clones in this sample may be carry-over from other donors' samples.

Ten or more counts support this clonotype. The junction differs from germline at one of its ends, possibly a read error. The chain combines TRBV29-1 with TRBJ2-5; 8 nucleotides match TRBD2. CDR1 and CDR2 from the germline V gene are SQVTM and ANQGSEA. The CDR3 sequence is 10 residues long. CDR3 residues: CAGGQETQYF. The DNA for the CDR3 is TGTGCGGGAGGACAAGAGACCCAGTACTTC.

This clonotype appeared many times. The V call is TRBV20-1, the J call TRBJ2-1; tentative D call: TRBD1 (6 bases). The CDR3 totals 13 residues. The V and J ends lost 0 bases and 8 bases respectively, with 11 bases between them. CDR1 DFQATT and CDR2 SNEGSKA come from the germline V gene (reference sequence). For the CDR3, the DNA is TGCAGTGCTAGAGATGAGAACAGGGATGAGCAGTTCTTC. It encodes CSARDENRDEQFF.

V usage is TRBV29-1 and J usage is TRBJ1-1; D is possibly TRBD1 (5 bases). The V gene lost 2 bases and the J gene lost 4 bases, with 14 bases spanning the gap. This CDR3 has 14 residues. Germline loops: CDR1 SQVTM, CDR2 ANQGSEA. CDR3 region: CSVEYSQGATEAFF. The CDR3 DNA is TGCAGCGTTGAATATTCTCAGGGTGCCACTGAAGCTTTCTTT.

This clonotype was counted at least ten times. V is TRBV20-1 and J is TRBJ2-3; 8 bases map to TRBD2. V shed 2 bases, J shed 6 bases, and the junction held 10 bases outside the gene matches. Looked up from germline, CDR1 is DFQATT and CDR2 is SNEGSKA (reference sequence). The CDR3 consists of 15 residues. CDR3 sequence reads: CSARQRTSPLDTQYF. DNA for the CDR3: TGCAGTGCTAGACAACGGACTAGCCCGTTGGATACGCAGTATTTT.

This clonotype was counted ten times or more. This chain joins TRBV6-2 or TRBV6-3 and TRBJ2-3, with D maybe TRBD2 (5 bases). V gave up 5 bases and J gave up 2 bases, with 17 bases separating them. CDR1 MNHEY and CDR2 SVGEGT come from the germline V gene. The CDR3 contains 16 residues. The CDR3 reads CASSQRGFGSTDTQYF. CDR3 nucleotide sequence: TGTGCCAGCAGTCAGCGAGGGTTCGGATCCACAGATACGCAGTATTTT.

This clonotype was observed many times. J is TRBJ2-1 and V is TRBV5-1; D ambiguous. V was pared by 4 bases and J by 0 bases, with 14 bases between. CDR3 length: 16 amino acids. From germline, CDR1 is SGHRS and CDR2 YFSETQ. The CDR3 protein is CASSPKLDGSYNEQFF. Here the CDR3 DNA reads TGCGCCAGCAGCCCAAAGTTGGACGGCTCCTACAATGAGCAGTTCTTC. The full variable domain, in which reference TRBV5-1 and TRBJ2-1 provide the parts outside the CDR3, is KAGVTQTPRYLIKTRGQQVTLSCSPISGHRSVSWYQQTPGQGLQFLFEYFSETQRNKGNFPGRFSGRQFSNSRSEMNVSTLELGDSALYLCASSPKLDGSYNEQFFGPGTRLTVL.

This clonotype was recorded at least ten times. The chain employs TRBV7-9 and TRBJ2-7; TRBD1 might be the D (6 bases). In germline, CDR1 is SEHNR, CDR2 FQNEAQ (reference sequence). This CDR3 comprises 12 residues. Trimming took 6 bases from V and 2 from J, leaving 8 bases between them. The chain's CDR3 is CASRQGTYEQYF. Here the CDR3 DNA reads TGTGCCAGCAGACAGGGAACCTACGAGCAGTACTTC.

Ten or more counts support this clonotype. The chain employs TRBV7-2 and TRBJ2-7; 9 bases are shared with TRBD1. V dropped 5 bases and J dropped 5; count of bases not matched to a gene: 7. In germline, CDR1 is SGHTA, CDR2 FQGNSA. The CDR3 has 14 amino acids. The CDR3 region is CASSPDRGRNEQYF. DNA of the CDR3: TGTGCCAGCAGCCCGGACAGGGGTCGGAACGAGCAGTACTTC. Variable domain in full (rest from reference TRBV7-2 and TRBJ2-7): GAGVSQSPSNKVTEKGKDVELRCDPISGHTALYWYRQSLGQGLEFLIYFQGNSAPDKSGLPSDRFSAERTGGSVSTLTIQRTQQEDSAVYLCASSPDRGRNEQYFGPGTRLTVT.

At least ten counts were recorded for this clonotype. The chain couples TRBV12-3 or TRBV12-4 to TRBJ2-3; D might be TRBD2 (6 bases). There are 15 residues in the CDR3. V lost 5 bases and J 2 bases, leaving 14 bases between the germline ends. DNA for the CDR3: TGTGCCAGCAGTGGGGACGGGGGAATCACAGATACGCAGTATTTT. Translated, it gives CASSGDGGITDTQYF.

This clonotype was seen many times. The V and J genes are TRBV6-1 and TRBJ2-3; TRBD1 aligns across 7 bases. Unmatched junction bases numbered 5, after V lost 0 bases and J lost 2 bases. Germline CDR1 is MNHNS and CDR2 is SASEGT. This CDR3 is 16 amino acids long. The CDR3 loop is CASSEAGTVNTDTQYF. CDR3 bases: TGTGCCAGCAGTGAAGCCGGGACAGTGAACACAGATACGCAGTATTTT.

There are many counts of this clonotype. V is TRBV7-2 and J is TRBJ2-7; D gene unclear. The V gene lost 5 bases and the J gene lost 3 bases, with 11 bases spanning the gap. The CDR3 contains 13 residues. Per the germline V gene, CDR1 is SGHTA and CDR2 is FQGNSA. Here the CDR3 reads CASSLAVHYEQYF. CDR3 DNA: TGTGCCAGCAGCCTCGCCGTGCACTACGAGCAGTACTTC.

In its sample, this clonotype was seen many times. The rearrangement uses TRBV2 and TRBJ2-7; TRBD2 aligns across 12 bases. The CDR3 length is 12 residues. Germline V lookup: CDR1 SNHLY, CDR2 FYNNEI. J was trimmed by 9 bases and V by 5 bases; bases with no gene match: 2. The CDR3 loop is CASSLGLAGQYF. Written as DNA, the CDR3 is TGTGCCAGCAGTCTGGGACTAGCGGGGCAGTACTTC.

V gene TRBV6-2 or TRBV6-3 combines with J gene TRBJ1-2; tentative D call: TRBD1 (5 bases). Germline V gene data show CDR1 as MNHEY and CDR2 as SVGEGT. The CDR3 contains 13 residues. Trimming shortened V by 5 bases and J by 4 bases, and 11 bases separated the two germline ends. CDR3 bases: TGTGCCAGCAGTCCTGGGACGGTCTATGGCTACACCTTC. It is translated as CASSPGTVYGYTF.